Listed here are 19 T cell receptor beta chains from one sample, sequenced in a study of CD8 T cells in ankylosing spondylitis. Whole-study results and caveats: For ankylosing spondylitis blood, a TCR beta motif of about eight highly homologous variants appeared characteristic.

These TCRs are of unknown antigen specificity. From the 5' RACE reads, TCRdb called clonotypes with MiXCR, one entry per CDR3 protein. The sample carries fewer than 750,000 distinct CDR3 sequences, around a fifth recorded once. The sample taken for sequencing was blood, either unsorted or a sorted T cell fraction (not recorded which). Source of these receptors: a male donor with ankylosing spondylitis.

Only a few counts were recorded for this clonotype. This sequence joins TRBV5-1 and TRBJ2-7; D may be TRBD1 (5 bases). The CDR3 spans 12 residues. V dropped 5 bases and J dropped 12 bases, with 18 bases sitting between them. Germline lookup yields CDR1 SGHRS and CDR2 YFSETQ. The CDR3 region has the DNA TGCGCCAGCAGGGACGACAGCGAGCAGTGGTACTTC. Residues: CASRDDSEQWYF.

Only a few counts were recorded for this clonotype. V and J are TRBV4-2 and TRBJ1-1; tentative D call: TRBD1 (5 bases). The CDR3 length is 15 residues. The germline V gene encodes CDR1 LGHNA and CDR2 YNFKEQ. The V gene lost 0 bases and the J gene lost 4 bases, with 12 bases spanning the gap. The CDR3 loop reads CASSQEFGAPTEAFF. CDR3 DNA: TGTGCCAGCAGCCAAGAGTTTGGGGCGCCCACTGAAGCTTTCTTT.

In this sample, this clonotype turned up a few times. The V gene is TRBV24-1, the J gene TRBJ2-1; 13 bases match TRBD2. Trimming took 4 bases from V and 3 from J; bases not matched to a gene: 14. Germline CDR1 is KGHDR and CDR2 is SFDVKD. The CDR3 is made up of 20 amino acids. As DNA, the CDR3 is TGTGCCACCAGTGACCCGCGGACTAGCGGGAGAGATGGGGTCTACAATGAGCAGTTCTTC. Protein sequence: CATSDPRTSGRDGVYNEQFF.

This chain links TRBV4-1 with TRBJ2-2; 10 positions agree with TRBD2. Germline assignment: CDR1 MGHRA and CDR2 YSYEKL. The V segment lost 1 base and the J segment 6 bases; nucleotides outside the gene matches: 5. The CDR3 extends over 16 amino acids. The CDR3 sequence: CASSQGGAGGPGELFF. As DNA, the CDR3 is TGCGCCAGCAGCCAAGGGGGAGCGGGGGGGCCCGGGGAGCTGTTTTTT.

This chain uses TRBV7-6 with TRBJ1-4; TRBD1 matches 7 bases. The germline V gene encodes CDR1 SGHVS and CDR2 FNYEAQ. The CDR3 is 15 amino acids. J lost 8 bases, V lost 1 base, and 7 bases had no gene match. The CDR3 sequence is CASSLETGYLEKLFF. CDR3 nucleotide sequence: TGTGCCAGCAGCTTAGAGACAGGGTATCTCGAAAAACTGTTTTTT.

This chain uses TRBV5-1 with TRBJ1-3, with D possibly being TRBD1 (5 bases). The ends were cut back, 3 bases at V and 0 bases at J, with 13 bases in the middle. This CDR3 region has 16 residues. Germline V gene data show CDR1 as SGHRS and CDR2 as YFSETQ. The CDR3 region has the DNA TGCGCCAGCAGCTCGGCGGGGGTAATCTCTGGAAACACCATATATTTT. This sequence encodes CASSSAGVISGNTIYF. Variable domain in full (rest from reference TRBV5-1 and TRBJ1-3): KAGVTQTPRYLIKTRGQQVTLSCSPISGHRSVSWYQQTPGQGLQFLFEYFSETQRNKGNFPGRFSGRQFSNSRSEMNVSTLELGDSALYLCASSSAGVISGNTIYFGEGSWLTVV.

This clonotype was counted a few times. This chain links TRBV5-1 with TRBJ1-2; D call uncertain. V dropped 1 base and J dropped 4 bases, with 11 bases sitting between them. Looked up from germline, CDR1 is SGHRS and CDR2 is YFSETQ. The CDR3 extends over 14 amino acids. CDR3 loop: CASSLTGSPYGYTF. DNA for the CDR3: TGCGCCAGCAGCTTGACCGGCAGCCCCTATGGCTACACCTTC.

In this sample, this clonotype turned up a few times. The CDR3 coding sequence is TGTGCCAGCAGCTTAGATCTGGCTCGCGCACAGATCACCGGGGAGCTGTTTTTT. Protein sequence: CASSLDLARAQITGELFF. The chain uses TRBV11-2 and TRBJ2-2; D gene uncertain. Germline lookup yields CDR1 SGHAT and CDR2 FQNNGV. The CDR3 has 18 amino acids. Trimming took 0 bases from V and 4 from J, leaving 18 bases between them.

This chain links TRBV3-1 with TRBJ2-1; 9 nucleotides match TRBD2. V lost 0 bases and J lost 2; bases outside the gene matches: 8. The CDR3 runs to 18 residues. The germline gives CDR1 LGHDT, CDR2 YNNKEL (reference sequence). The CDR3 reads CASSQEYSGGTAYNEQFF. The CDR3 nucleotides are TGTGCCAGCAGCCAAGAGTATAGCGGGGGTACCGCCTACAATGAGCAGTTCTTC.

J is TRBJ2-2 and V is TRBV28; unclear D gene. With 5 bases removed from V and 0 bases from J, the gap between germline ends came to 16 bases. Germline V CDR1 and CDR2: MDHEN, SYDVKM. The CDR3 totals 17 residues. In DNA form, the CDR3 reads TGTGCCAGCAGTGCGACCACGATTACCGCGAACACCGGGGAGCTGTTTTTT. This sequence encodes CASSATTITANTGELFF.

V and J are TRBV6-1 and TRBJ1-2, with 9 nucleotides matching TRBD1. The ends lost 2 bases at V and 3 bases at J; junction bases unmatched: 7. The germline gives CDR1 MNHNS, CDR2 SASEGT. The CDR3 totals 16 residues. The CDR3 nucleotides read TGTGCCAGCAGTGAATGGAATGGACAGGGGTACTATGGCTACACCTTC. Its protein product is CASSEWNGQGYYGYTF.

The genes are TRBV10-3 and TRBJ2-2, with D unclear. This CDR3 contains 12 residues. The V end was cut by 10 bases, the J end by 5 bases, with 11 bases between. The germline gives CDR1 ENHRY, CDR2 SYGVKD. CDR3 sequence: CATGLRTGELFF. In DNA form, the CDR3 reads TGTGCCACCGGGTTGAGAACCGGGGAGCTGTTTTTT.

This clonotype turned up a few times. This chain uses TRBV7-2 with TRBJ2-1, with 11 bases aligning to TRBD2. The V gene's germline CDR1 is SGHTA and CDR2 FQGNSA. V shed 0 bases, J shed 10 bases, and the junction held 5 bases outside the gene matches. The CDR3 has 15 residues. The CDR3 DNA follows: TGTGCCAGCAGCTTAGCCCTAGCGGGAGGCGGGGAGCAGTTCTTC. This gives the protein CASSLALAGGGEQFF. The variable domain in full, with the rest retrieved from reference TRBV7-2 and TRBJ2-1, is GAGVSQSPSNKVTEKGKDVELRCDPISGHTALYWYRQSLGQGLEFLIYFQGNSAPDKSGLPSDRFSAERTGGSVSTLTIQRTQQEDSAVYLCASSLALAGGGEQFFGPGTRLTVL.

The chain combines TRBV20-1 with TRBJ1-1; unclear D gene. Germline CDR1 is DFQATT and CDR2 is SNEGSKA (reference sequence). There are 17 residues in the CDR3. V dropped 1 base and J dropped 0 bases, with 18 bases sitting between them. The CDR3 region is CSARVGILDIMNTEAFF. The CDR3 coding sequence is TGCAGTGCTAGAGTAGGGATCCTAGACATCATGAACACTGAAGCTTTCTTT.

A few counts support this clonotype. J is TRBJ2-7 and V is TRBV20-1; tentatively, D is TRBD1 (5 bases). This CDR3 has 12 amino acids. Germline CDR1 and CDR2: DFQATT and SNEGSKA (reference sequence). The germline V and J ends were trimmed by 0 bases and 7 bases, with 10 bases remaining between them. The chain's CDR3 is CSAREQGQEQYF. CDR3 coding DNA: TGCAGTGCTAGAGAGCAGGGCCAAGAGCAGTACTTC.

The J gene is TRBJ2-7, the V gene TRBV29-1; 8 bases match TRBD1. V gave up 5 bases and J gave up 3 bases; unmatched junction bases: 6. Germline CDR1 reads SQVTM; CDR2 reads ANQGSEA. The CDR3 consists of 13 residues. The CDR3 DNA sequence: TGCAGCGTTTCGTCAGGGGGCCGCTACGAGCAGTACTTC. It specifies CSVSSGGRYEQYF.

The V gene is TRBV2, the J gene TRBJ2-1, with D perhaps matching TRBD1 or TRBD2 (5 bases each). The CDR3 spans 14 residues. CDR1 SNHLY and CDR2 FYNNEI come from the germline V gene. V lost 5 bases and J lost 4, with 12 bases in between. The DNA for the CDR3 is TGTGCCAGCAGTCCGGGACCCGGATACAATGAGCAGTTCTTC. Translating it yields CASSPGPGYNEQFF.

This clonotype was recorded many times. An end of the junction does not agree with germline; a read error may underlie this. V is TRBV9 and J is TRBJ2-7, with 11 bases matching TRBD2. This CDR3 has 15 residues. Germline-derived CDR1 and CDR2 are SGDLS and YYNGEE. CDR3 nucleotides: TGCGCCAGCAGCGTCGGGACTAGCGGATCCTACGAGCAGTACTTC. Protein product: CASSVGTSGSYEQYF. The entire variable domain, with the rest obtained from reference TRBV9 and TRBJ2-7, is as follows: DSGVTQTPKHLITATGQRVTLRCSPRSGDLSVYWYQQSLDQGLQFLIQYYNGEERAKGNILERFSAQQFPDLHSELNLSSLELGDSALYFCASSVGTSGSYEQYFGPGTRLTVT.

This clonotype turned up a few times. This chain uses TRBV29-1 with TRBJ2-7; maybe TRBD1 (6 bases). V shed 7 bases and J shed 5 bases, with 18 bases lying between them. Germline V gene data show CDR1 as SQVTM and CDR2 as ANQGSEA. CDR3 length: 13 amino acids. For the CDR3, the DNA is TGCAGCGCTGCTAGGGGGAGCGTCGACGAGCAGTACTTC. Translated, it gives CSAARGSVDEQYF.